The clone carrying this T cell receptor (beta chain) came up once. Repertoires were generated with immunoSEQ multiplex PCR, while TCRdb's copy carries only in-frame clones and drops some. Here the sample spans about 25,000 clones, 94% being singletons. The data belong to a study of PD-1 blockade in classical Hodgkin lymphoma. This sample's time point: newly diagnosed, previously untreated cHL patient sample. Germline assignment: CDR1 MNHNS and CDR2 SASEGT. The CDR3 is 13 residues long. V was pared by 4 bases and J by 8 bases, with 12 bases between. Sample: peripheral blood mononuclear cells (PBMCs). The receptor's source is a human donor with classical Hodgkin lymphoma. The chain has TRBV6-1 and TRBJ1-5; D unclear. The DNA for the CDR3 is TGTGCCAGCAGTGGAATTATTGGGGAGCCCCAGCATTTT. This translates into CASSGIIGEPQHF.